The 20 T cell receptor beta chains listed next were all sequenced from one sample in a study of vaccination effects on CD4 cells after COVID-19. The ViraFEST assay expanded antigen-specific CD4+ T cells with viral peptide pools before sequencing. Investigators separated out CD4+ T cells once about eleven days of culture had passed. It was two doses of either the BNT162b2 or mRNA-1273 vaccine that participants received. The data were produced by immunoSEQ multiplex PCR, yet TCRdb's version contains in-frame clones alone and is incomplete. The sample consists of about 22,000 clones, about three quarters of them appearing once. The antigens for these receptors are not known. Specimen: CD4+ T cells from PBMCs cultured with HCoV-NL63 spike peptides, collected after COVID-19 vaccination. Receptors were obtained from a human donor who received a COVID-19 vaccine.

This clone was seen a handful of times. This chain connects TRBV27 to TRBJ2-7; D is perhaps TRBD1 (6 bases). Trimming took 2 bases from V and 4 from J, leaving 21 bases between them. Per germline, CDR1 MNHEY and CDR2 SMNVEV (reference sequence). The CDR3 sequence is 17 residues long. This chain's CDR3 is CASSLGFGAGTSYEQYF. The CDR3 bases are TGTGCCAGCAGTTTAGGGTTTGGGGCAGGGACATCTTACGAGCAGTACTTC.

The genes are TRBV30 and TRBJ1-4, with D possibly matching TRBD1 (6 bases). The ends were cut back, 0 bases at V and 11 bases at J, with 10 bases in the middle. The CDR3 is 12 amino acids. Germline V gene sequence: CDR1 GTSNPN, CDR2 SVGIG (reference sequence). The CDR3 reads CAWSVLGGKLFF. The CDR3 coding sequence is TGTGCCTGGAGTGTACTAGGGGGGAAACTGTTTTTT.

J is TRBJ2-1 and V is TRBV5-1; 7 bases map to TRBD2. Looked up from germline, CDR1 is SGHRS and CDR2 is YFSETQ. Trimming at V came to 0 bases and at J to 4 bases, leaving 7 bases not matched to a gene. The CDR3 is made up of 16 amino acids. As DNA, the CDR3 is TGCGCCAGCAGCTTGGAAGCGCTCGGGGGGTACAATGAGCAGTTCTTC. Translated, it gives CASSLEALGGYNEQFF. Full variable domain (remainder filled in from reference TRBV5-1 and TRBJ2-1): KAGVTQTPRYLIKTRGQQVTLSCSPISGHRSVSWYQQTPGQGLQFLFEYFSETQRNKGNFPGRFSGRQFSNSRSEMNVSTLELGDSALYLCASSLEALGGYNEQFFGPGTRLTVL.

This rearrangement joins TRBV5-1 to TRBJ2-5, with 16 bases matching TRBD2. There are 19 residues in the CDR3. The V gene's germline CDR1 is SGHRS and CDR2 YFSETQ. With V trimmed by 4 bases and J by 5 bases, 14 bases remained unmatched. The CDR3 DNA reads TGCGCCAGCAGCCGTCCCGGGACTAGCGGGGGGGCCTTGGGGGAGACCCAGTACTTC. Protein product: CASSRPGTSGGALGETQYF.

V gene TRBV14 combines with J gene TRBJ1-4; TRBD1 matches at 7 bases. The CDR3 is 14 amino acids. CDR1 and CDR2 from the germline V gene are SGHDN and FVKESK. V dropped 4 bases and J dropped 7; count of bases not matched to a gene: 6. The CDR3 DNA reads TGTGCCAGCAGCCGGACAGGAGTAGGTGAAAAACTGTTTTTT. This gives the protein CASSRTGVGEKLFF. The whole variable domain, remainder taken from reference TRBV14 and TRBJ1-4, is EAGVTQFPSHSVIEKGQTVTLRCDPISGHDNLYWYRRVMGKEIKFLLHFVKESKQDESGMPNNRFLAERTGGTYSTLKVQPAELEDSGVYFCASSRTGVGEKLFFGSGTQLSVL.

V gene TRBV10-2 combines with J gene TRBJ2-1; D unclear. V was trimmed by 4 bases and J by 0 bases, leaving 10 bases between them. CDR1 is WSHSY and CDR2 is SAAADI in the germline V gene. The CDR3 sequence is 15 residues long. The CDR3 DNA is TGCGCCAGCAGTGGGCAGCCAAGCTCCTACAATGAGCAGTTCTTC. Encoded protein: CASSGQPSSYNEQFF.

The V call is TRBV3-1 (or the pseudogene TRBV3-2), the J call TRBJ2-4; no reliable D call. The V gene lost 0 bases and the J gene lost 3 bases, with 12 bases spanning the gap. The germline CDR1 and CDR2 sequences are LGHDT and YNNKEL (reference sequence). CDR3 length: 16 residues. The DNA for the CDR3 is TGTGCCAGCAGCCAAGAAGAAAGGGCCCTCAAAAACATTCAGTACTTC. It yields the protein CASSQEERALKNIQYF.

J is TRBJ2-1 and V is TRBV19; possible D gene TRBD2, 5 bases. The germline V gene has CDR1 LNHDA and CDR2 SQIVND (reference sequence). Trimming pared 3 bases from V and 4 bases from J, leaving 13 bases between. The CDR3 loop spans 15 amino acids. CDR3 amino acids: CASSIGGSVYNEQFF. CDR3 DNA: TGTGCCAGTAGTATCGGTGGGAGCGTATACAATGAGCAGTTCTTC.

This clone occurred a few times. The chain links TRBV29-1 to TRBJ1-3; the D gene is possibly TRBD1 (5 bases). The CDR3 loop spans 13 amino acids. V was shortened by 7 bases and J by 0 bases, with 10 bases between the two germline ends. The V gene's germline CDR1 is SQVTM and CDR2 ANQGSEA. DNA for the CDR3: TGCAGCGCGCTGACAGTCTCTGGAAACACCATATATTTT. Translation: CSALTVSGNTIYF.

This clone was seen just once. CDR3 in amino acids: CASRTATEKLFF. CDR3 in DNA: TGTGCCAGCAGGACAGCTACTGAAAAACTGTTTTTT. V gene TRBV12-3 or TRBV12-4 combines with J gene TRBJ1-4, with D maybe TRBD1 (5 bases). Trimming pared 6 bases from V and 7 bases from J, leaving 9 bases between. This CDR3 contains 12 residues.

The J gene is TRBJ2-1, the V gene TRBV12-3 or TRBV12-4; the D is unclear. CDR3 length: 12 amino acids. Trimming removed 2 bases from V and 7 bases from J, with 6 bases in between. The CDR3 bases are TGTGCCAGCAGTTTAATGGGGAATGAGCAGTTCTTC. It encodes CASSLMGNEQFF.

This rearrangement joins TRBV6-1 to TRBJ2-1; 11 bases match TRBD2. The CDR3 is 15 residues long. The V gene's germline CDR1 is MNHNS and CDR2 SASEGT. The V segment lost 2 bases and the J segment 9 bases; nucleotides outside the gene matches: 6. CDR3 loop: CASSELAGGPGEQFF. Here the CDR3 DNA reads TGTGCCAGCAGTGAATTAGCGGGAGGGCCGGGTGAGCAGTTCTTC.

The chain recombines TRBV5-1 with TRBJ2-5, with 10 positions matching TRBD1. Losses at the gene ends were 5 bases for V and 5 bases for J; bases not matched to a gene: 6. This CDR3 has 14 amino acids. The germline gives CDR1 SGHRS, CDR2 YFSETQ. The CDR3 reads CASRGTGVWETQYF. In DNA, the CDR3 is TGCGCCAGCAGAGGGACAGGGGTGTGGGAGACCCAGTACTTC. The full variable domain, completed using reference TRBV5-1 and TRBJ2-5, is KAGVTQTPRYLIKTRGQQVTLSCSPISGHRSVSWYQQTPGQGLQFLFEYFSETQRNKGNFPGRFSGRQFSNSRSEMNVSTLELGDSALYLCASRGTGVWETQYFGPGTRLLVL.

V is TRBV5-5 and J is TRBJ1-4; no definite D call. Germline V gene lookup returns CDR1 SGHKS and CDR2 YYEKEE (reference sequence). The CDR3 length is 15 residues. Trimming pared 0 bases from V and 0 bases from J, leaving 6 bases between. CDR3 sequence: CASSLGPTTNEKLFF. Here the CDR3 DNA reads TGTGCCAGCAGCTTGGGTCCGACAACTAATGAAAAACTGTTTTTT.

This rearrangement joins TRBV6-5 to TRBJ1-2; tentative D call: TRBD1 (6 bases). Germline V lookup: CDR1 MNHEY, CDR2 SVGAGI. This CDR3 is 15 amino acids long. V shed 6 bases and J shed 3 bases, with 17 bases lying between them. The CDR3 loop reads CASSREGGLDYGYTF. DNA for the CDR3: TGTGCCAGCAGCCGTGAGGGGGGACTGGACTATGGCTACACCTTC.

This clone has more than one count but fewer than ten. This rearrangement joins TRBV4-1 to TRBJ1-4; D ambiguous. The CDR3 has 13 residues. Trimming pared 4 bases from V and 6 bases from J, leaving 9 bases between. Germline assignment: CDR1 MGHRA and CDR2 YSYEKL. For the CDR3, the DNA is TGCGCCAGCAGCCTACTGGTGTATGAAAAACTGTTTTTT. Protein: CASSLLVYEKLFF.

The V and J genes are TRBV18 and TRBJ1-5; D perhaps matches TRBD1 (5 bases). Looked up from germline, CDR1 is KGHSH and CDR2 is LQKENI. CDR3 length: 16 residues. V shed 4 bases and J shed 0 bases, with 13 bases lying between them. DNA of the CDR3: TGTGCCAGCTCACTCCTGCCGGGGGTTAGCAATCAGCCCCAGCATTTT. This gives the protein CASSLLPGVSNQPQHF.

V and J are TRBV6-5 and TRBJ1-1; perhaps TRBD1 as D (5 bases). The V gene lost 5 bases and the J gene lost 0 bases, with 7 bases spanning the gap. Per the germline V gene, CDR1 is MNHEY and CDR2 is SVGAGI. This CDR3 spans 13 amino acids. The CDR3 is CASSRQMNTEAFF. The CDR3 bases are TGTGCCAGCAGTCGACAGATGAACACTGAAGCTTTCTTT.

V gene TRBV19 combines with J gene TRBJ2-1; 8 nucleotides agree with TRBD1. This CDR3 spans 16 amino acids. Germline values: CDR1 LNHDA, CDR2 SQIVND (reference sequence). V trimming: 5 bases; J trimming: 2 bases; junction bases outside the gene matches: 8. The CDR3 is CASSHTLQGAYNEQFF. The DNA for the CDR3 is TGTGCCAGTAGTCACACCCTACAGGGGGCCTACAATGAGCAGTTCTTC.

This chain uses TRBV25-1 with TRBJ1-2, with TRBD1 as a possible D gene (5 bases). The V end was cut by 6 bases, the J end by 8 bases, with 16 bases between. Germline-derived CDR1 and CDR2 are MGHDK and SYGVNS. The CDR3 sequence is 13 residues long. CDR3 amino acids: CASRPAGVWGYTF. Written as DNA, the CDR3 is TGTGCCAGCAGGCCGGCGGGGGTTTGGGGCTACACCTTC.